The entry below describes one T cell receptor (beta chain). The target antigen is unknown. Germline V gene lookup returns CDR1 MNHEY and CDR2 SVGAGI. J lost 6 bases, V lost 4 bases, and 10 bases had no gene match. The CDR3 runs 16 residues. This sample was taken from a study of OX40 agonist ivuxolimab in advanced cancers. Study results and caveats: Individuals who were partial responders at 0.1-3.0 mg/kg had clonal expansion that ranked among the lowest. It was also the case that some nonresponders had low normalized T-cell clonal expansion.

This table comes from immunoSEQ multiplex PCR, and its TCRdb copy is limited to in-frame clones, with some not included. The sample records around 84,000 clones, 90% to 95% being singletons. The source is an adult with an advanced solid tumor such as melanoma, head and neck, liver or kidney cancer. This specimen was CD4+ or CD8+ T cells sorted from blood, taken in a trial of the OX40 agonist ivuxolimab. The V gene is TRBV6-5, the J gene TRBJ1-1; 11 bases line up with TRBD1. The CDR3 spells CASSSLRGQGEAEAFF. CDR3 in DNA: TGTGCCAGCAGTTCGTTGAGGGGACAGGGGGAAGCTGAAGCTTTCTTT.